A single sample gave rise to the 24 T cell receptor beta chains below, sequenced in a study of cytomegalovirus exposure and HLA in healthy donors. Researchers ran the PCR with 60 Vbeta and 13 Jbeta primers. Sequencing used immunoSEQ multiplex PCR; TCRdb keeps in-frame clones, though not all of them. The data hold 130,000 or so clones, with around 83% observed a single time. The specimen was PBMCs. These receptors came from a woman aged 25 to 39 in good health and CMV-seropositive.

The rearrangement links TRBV6-5 to TRBJ1-1; D remains ambiguous. There are 14 residues in the CDR3. Trimming removed 5 bases at V and 4 bases at J, with 14 bases between. Germline V CDR1 and CDR2: MNHEY, SVGAGI. CDR3 in amino acids: CASSNREGGTEAFF. The DNA of the CDR3 is TGTGCCAGCAGTAACCGGGAGGGTGGCACTGAAGCTTTCTTT.

This chain links TRBV5-6 with TRBJ2-5; weak D call: TRBD2 (5 bases). The V and J ends lost 4 bases and 4 bases respectively, with 11 bases between them. Germline V gene sequence: CDR1 SGHDT, CDR2 YYEEEE. This CDR3 spans 13 amino acids. This CDR3 reads CASSRAGGETQYF. The CDR3 DNA is TGTGCCAGCAGCCGCGCGGGTGGAGAGACCCAGTACTTC.

This chain links TRBV5-1 with TRBJ2-3, with D unresolved. Germline CDR1 and CDR2: SGHRS and YFSETQ. V was shortened by 5 bases and J by 1 base, with 17 bases between the two germline ends. This CDR3 has 16 amino acids. In DNA, the CDR3 is TGCGCCAGCAGAACGGCCCTAGATACCCGCACAGATACGCAGTATTTT. It translates to CASRTALDTRTDTQYF. Complete variable domain (other parts from reference TRBV5-1 and TRBJ2-3): KAGVTQTPRYLIKTRGQQVTLSCSPISGHRSVSWYQQTPGQGLQFLFEYFSETQRNKGNFPGRFSGRQFSNSRSEMNVSTLELGDSALYLCASRTALDTRTDTQYFGPGTRLTVL.

The chain uses TRBV6-1 and TRBJ1-4; D possibly corresponds to TRBD1 (6 bases). In germline, CDR1 is MNHNS, CDR2 SASEGT. Trimming cost V 2 bases and J 8 bases, with 12 bases left between them. This CDR3 region has 14 residues. CDR3 bases: TGTGCCAGCAGTGAATTCCAGGGGCGCGAAAAACTGTTTTTT. Residues: CASSEFQGREKLFF.

J is TRBJ1-3 and V is TRBV5-6; D gene ambiguous. CDR3 length: 14 amino acids. CDR1 is SGHDT and CDR2 is YYEEEE in the germline V gene. The V end lost 1 base, the J end lost 0 bases, and 5 bases lay between the germline ends. DNA of the CDR3: TGTGCCAGCAGCTTGTTGTACTCTGGAAACACCATATATTTT. Its translation: CASSLLYSGNTIYF. Variable domain in full (rest from reference TRBV5-6 and TRBJ1-3): DAGVTQSPTHLIKTRGQQVTLRCSPKSGHDTVSWYQQALGQGPQFIFQYYEEEERQRGNFPDRFSGHQFPNYSSELNVNALLLGDSALYLCASSLLYSGNTIYFGEGSWLTVV.

The genes are TRBV9 and TRBJ1-3; 9 nucleotides align to TRBD1. The CDR3 has 16 amino acids. V lost 4 bases and J lost 4; bases outside the gene matches: 9. Germline values: CDR1 SGDLS, CDR2 YYNGEE. The CDR3 here is CASSKTGGAEGNTIYF. The CDR3 DNA reads TGTGCCAGCAGCAAAACAGGGGGCGCGGAGGGAAACACCATATATTTT.

The V call is TRBV28, the J call TRBJ2-5, with D possibly being TRBD2 (6 bases). Per germline, CDR1 MDHEN and CDR2 SYDVKM. V was shortened by 4 bases and J by 6 bases, with 9 bases between the two germline ends. CDR3 length: 12 residues. The CDR3 loop is CASSWGVKTQYF. The CDR3 bases are TGTGCCAGCAGTTGGGGGGTGAAGACCCAGTACTTC.

The chain recombines TRBV7-2 with TRBJ2-5; D unresolved. CDR1 SGHTA and CDR2 FQGNSA come from the germline V gene. Trimming cost V 5 bases and J 4 bases, with 11 bases left between them. This CDR3 region has 13 residues. CDR3 bases: TGTGCCAGCAGCCTAGGACGAGGAGAGACCCAGTACTTC. Its protein product is CASSLGRGETQYF.

This clone was recorded only once. This chain connects TRBV5-6 to TRBJ1-2; the D gene is possibly TRBD1 (5 bases). Trimming took off 2 bases at V and 0 bases at J, with 8 bases between the two ends. The CDR3 loop spans 14 amino acids. Germline CDR1 SGHDT, CDR2 YYEEEE. The DNA of the CDR3 is TGTGCCAGCAGCTTTGGGGGGACTAACTATGGCTACACCTTC. The encoded protein is CASSFGGTNYGYTF.

This chain connects TRBV5-1 to TRBJ1-1, with 8 bases that match TRBD1. Germline CDR1 reads SGHRS; CDR2 reads YFSETQ. The CDR3 has 14 residues. V lost 4 bases and J lost 4; bases outside the gene matches: 6. As DNA, the CDR3 is TGCGCCAGCAGCCAGCTTACAGGGGGCACTGAAGCTTTCTTT. It specifies CASSQLTGGTEAFF.

The chain has TRBV9 and TRBJ2-1, with 10 bases that match TRBD2. The ends lost 5 bases at V and 7 bases at J; junction bases unmatched: 15. The CDR3 runs 17 residues. Germline V gene lookup returns CDR1 SGDLS and CDR2 YYNGEE. The CDR3 loop reads CASSDNLAGGSGNEQFF. CDR3 coding DNA: TGTGCCAGCAGTGACAATTTAGCGGGGGGCTCGGGAAATGAGCAGTTCTTC. The whole variable domain, filled in from reference TRBV9 and TRBJ2-1, reads DSGVTQTPKHLITATGQRVTLRCSPRSGDLSVYWYQQSLDQGLQFLIQYYNGEERAKGNILERFSAQQFPDLHSELNLSSLELGDSALYFCASSDNLAGGSGNEQFFGPGTRLTVL.

The chain uses TRBV18 and TRBJ2-4, with 8 bases fitting TRBD1. Germline trimming cut 3 bases from V and 7 bases from J; bases unmatched to any gene: 8. The CDR3 sequence is 15 residues long. Germline CDR1 reads KGHSH; CDR2 reads LQKENI. CDR3 protein: CASSPSGTGGNIQYF. CDR3 in DNA: TGTGCCAGCTCACCTTCCGGGACAGGAGGTAACATTCAGTACTTC. Full variable domain (outside the CDR3, taken from reference TRBV18 and TRBJ2-4): NAGVMQNPRHLVRRRGQEARLRCSPMKGHSHVYWYRQLPEEGLKFMVYLQKENIIDESGMPKERFSAEFPKEGPSILRIQQVVRGDSAAYFCASSPSGTGGNIQYFGAGTRLSVL.

The chain is built from TRBV11-2 and TRBJ1-1; 8 positions agree with TRBD1. The J segment lost 0 bases and the V segment lost 3 bases, leaving 15 bases of the junction unmatched. The length of the CDR3 is 19 residues. The V gene's germline CDR1 is SGHAT and CDR2 FQNNGV. The CDR3 protein is CASSFFPGQGNVMNTEAFF. Written as DNA, the CDR3 is TGTGCCAGCAGCTTCTTCCCAGGACAGGGTAACGTTATGAACACTGAAGCTTTCTTT.

The gene calls are TRBV10-3 and TRBJ2-5; D remains ambiguous. With the DNA end fitting TRBJ2-7 better, the J assignment may be wrong. From germline, CDR1 is ENHRY and CDR2 SYGVKD. The CDR3 is made up of 12 amino acids. The CDR3 spells CAIAHMNYEQYF. In DNA, the CDR3 is TGTGCCATCGCTCACATGAACTACGAGCAGTACTTC.

This clone appeared a few times. The rearrangement joins TRBV2 to TRBJ2-7, with 9 bases aligning to TRBD1. The CDR3 is made up of 13 amino acids. J was trimmed by 11 bases and V by 3 bases; bases with no gene match: 8. Germline CDR1 SNHLY, CDR2 FYNNEI. The DNA of the CDR3 is TGTGCCAGCAGTGAGGTGACAGGGGGGGATAAGTACTTC. It codes for CASSEVTGGDKYF.

This clone showed up just a few times. This chain uses TRBV6-1 with TRBJ1-1, with TRBD1 identical over 9 bases. CDR3 size: 16 residues. The germline gives CDR1 MNHNS, CDR2 SASEGT. Germline trimming cut 1 base from V and 5 bases from J; bases unmatched to any gene: 8. The CDR3 region is CASSEGTGAVVTEAFF. The CDR3 region has the DNA TGTGCCAGCAGTGAAGGGACAGGGGCGGTGGTAACTGAAGCTTTCTTT.

This chain uses TRBV5-6 with TRBJ2-3; 13 bases line up with TRBD2. The CDR3 runs to 15 residues. The trim removed 3 bases at V and 3 bases at J, leaving 1 base unmatched. The germline V gene encodes CDR1 SGHDT and CDR2 YYEEEE. The CDR3 DNA sequence: TGTGCCAGCAGCTGGACTAGCGGGGGTACAGATACGCAGTATTTT. Its translation is CASSWTSGGTDTQYF.

This sequence joins TRBV4-1 and TRBJ2-2; 9 positions agree with TRBD1. The germline V gene has CDR1 MGHRA and CDR2 YSYEKL. Trimming at V came to 4 bases and at J to 3 bases, leaving 6 bases not matched to a gene. The CDR3 extends over 16 amino acids. This chain's CDR3 is CASSPGTGTYTGELFF. The CDR3 DNA is TGCGCCAGCAGCCCCGGGACAGGGACATACACCGGGGAGCTGTTTTTT.

The J gene is TRBJ1-2, the V gene TRBV20-1; 9 bases agree with TRBD1. Germline CDR1 DFQATT, CDR2 SNEGSKA (reference sequence). The CDR3 is made up of 11 amino acids. The J segment lost 6 bases and the V segment lost 5 bases, leaving 1 base of the junction unmatched. The DNA of the CDR3 is TGCAGTGCTGGGACAGGGAATGGCTACACCTTC. Residues: CSAGTGNGYTF.

The chain combines TRBV5-6 with TRBJ1-4; weak D call: TRBD1 (5 bases). V shed 2 bases and J shed 6 bases, with 11 bases lying between them. The V gene's germline CDR1 is SGHDT and CDR2 YYEEEE. The CDR3 loop spans 14 amino acids. The CDR3 sequence: CASSLVGTDEKLFF. DNA of the CDR3: TGTGCCAGCAGCTTAGTTGGGACTGATGAAAAACTGTTTTTT.

This chain joins TRBV27 and TRBJ2-3; D perhaps matches TRBD1 (6 bases). In germline, CDR1 is MNHEY, CDR2 SMNVEV (reference sequence). The CDR3 has 15 amino acids. Trimming left V 5 bases short and J 7 bases short, with 19 bases between. The CDR3: CASSLTEHRAHTQYF. The CDR3 bases are TGTGCCAGCAGTCTAACTGAACACAGGGCGCATACGCAGTATTTT.

The V call is TRBV16, the J call TRBJ2-6; no clear D gene. The CDR3 runs to 14 residues. Deletions cut 3 bases from V and 4 bases from J, with 7 bases between. The germline gives CDR1 KGHSY, CDR2 FQNENV. In nucleotides, the CDR3 is TGTGCCAGCAGCCAGGCCGCCGGGGCCAACGTCCTGACTTTC. Translating gives CASSQAAGANVLTF.

A few counts support this clone. The rearrangement joins TRBV4-2 to TRBJ2-3, with 8 bases fitting TRBD2. Germline V CDR1 and CDR2: LGHNA, YNFKEQ. The trim removed 0 bases at V and 5 bases at J, leaving 4 bases unmatched. This CDR3 has 15 amino acids. CDR3 bases: TGTGCCAGCAGCCAAGAAGCGGGAGCGATAGATACGCAGTATTTT. Its translation: CASSQEAGAIDTQYF.

The chain employs TRBV28 and TRBJ1-5; TRBD1 agrees at 7 bases. Looked up from germline, CDR1 is MDHEN and CDR2 is SYDVKM. With V trimmed by 5 bases and J by 7 bases, 5 bases remained unmatched. This CDR3 spans 13 amino acids. DNA of the CDR3: TGTGCCAGCAGTCGGGACAGTCACCAGCCCCAGCATTTT. The encoded protein is CASSRDSHQPQHF. Full variable domain (remainder filled in from reference TRBV28 and TRBJ1-5): DVKVTQSSRYLVKRTGEKVFLECVQDMDHENMFWYRQDPGLGLRLIYFSYDVKMKEKGDIPEGYSVSREKKERFSLILESASTNQTSMYLCASSRDSHQPQHFGDGTRLSIL.